This entry is about one T cell receptor (beta chain). The sample is drawn from a study of blood T cell repertoires in COVID-19. The wider study: The United States, Italy and Spain were the sources of the acute and convalescent COVID-19 samples. T cells, B-cell-depleted T cells, or PBMCs provided the cDNA or gDNA that served as material.

This CDR3 region has 10 residues. Germline V gene lookup returns CDR1 MRHNA and CDR2 SNTAGT. Deletions cut 7 bases from V and 5 bases from J, with 5 bases between. TCRdb's table, derived via immunoSEQ multiplex PCR, lists solely in-frame clones and lacks some. The sample records about 480,000 clones, around nine tenths being singletons. The chain joins TRBV6-4 to TRBJ1-2; D is undetermined. The source material was peripheral blood. This TCR came from a woman in her thirties with acute or convalescent COVID-19. The CDR3 coding sequence is TGTGCCAGCAAGAGTTATGGCTACACCTTC. This codes for CASKSYGYTF.